This paragraph reports one T cell receptor (beta chain). The antigen remains unidentified. Profiling relied on immunoSEQ multiplex PCR, and the TCRdb table lists in-frame clones only, not all of them. The sample has 30,000 to 40,000 clones; 75% to 90% are singletons. Time point denoted: newly diagnosed, previously untreated cHL patient sample. CD4+ T cells were purified from thawed PBMCs by magnetic negative selection. As a comparison, the study used PBMCs from newly diagnosed, untreated classical Hodgkin lymphoma. The sample comes from a study of PD-1 blockade in classical Hodgkin lymphoma. V lost 6 bases and J 5 bases, leaving 11 bases between the germline ends. The CDR3 totals 13 residues. CDR1 is ENHRY, CDR2 SYGVKD, per germline. Points from the study as a whole: Still unresolved is the cause of the repertoire differences, which may be disease activity or prior therapy. Relapsed/refractory patients reportedly had the lowest baseline TCR diversity, below newly diagnosed patients, who were below healthy donors.

What was sequenced was CD4+ T cells from blood. This TCR came from a human donor with classical Hodgkin lymphoma. The chain couples TRBV10-3 to TRBJ1-5, with D perhaps matching TRBD1 (5 bases). In DNA form, the CDR3 reads TGTGCCATCAGGAGGGACTTGGATCAGCCCCAGCATTTT. Protein: CAIRRDLDQPQHF.